This T cell receptor beta chain was recorded in a study of blood T cell repertoires in COVID-19. Study summary: Samples came from the United States, Italy and Spain, spanning acute and convalescent COVID-19. Sample material is recorded as cDNA or gDNA derived from T cells, B-cell-depleted T cells, or PBMCs.

The repertoire was sequenced with immunoSEQ multiplex PCR; TCRdb's copy has only in-frame clones and lacks some. Of roughly 99,000 clones in the sample, roughly nine tenths were seen once. Trimming removed 5 bases from V and 6 bases from J; junction bases left unmatched: 4. Germline lookup yields CDR1 SGHNT and CDR2 YENEEA. This CDR3 spans 13 amino acids. The chain combines TRBV11-3 with TRBJ2-4; TRBD1 aligns across 7 bases. Sequenced material: peripheral blood. This TCR was recovered from a man aged 40-50 years with active or convalescent COVID-19. The CDR3 DNA follows: TGTGCCAGCAGCCCAGGGGGTAGAAACATTCAGTACTTC. Protein: CASSPGGRNIQYF.